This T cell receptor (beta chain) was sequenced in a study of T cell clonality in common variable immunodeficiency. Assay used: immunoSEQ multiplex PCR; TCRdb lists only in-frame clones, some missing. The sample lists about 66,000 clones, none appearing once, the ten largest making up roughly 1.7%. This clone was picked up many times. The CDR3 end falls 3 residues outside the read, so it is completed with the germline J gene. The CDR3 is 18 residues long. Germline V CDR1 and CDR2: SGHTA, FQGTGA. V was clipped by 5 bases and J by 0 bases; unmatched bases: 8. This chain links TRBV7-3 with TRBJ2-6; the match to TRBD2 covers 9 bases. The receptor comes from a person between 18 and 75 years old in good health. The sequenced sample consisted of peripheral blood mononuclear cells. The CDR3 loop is CASSPGGGAVSGANVLTF. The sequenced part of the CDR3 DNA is TGTGCCAGCAGCCCAGGCGGGGGGGCGGTCTCTGGGGCCAACGTC.